This passage covers 10 T cell receptor beta chains from one sample sequenced in a study of blood T cell repertoires in COVID-19. The assay was immunoSEQ multiplex PCR, and TCRdb's table has in-frame clones only and misses some. The sample shows more than 200,000 clones, about 85% of them seen only once. The sequencing input was peripheral blood. Receptors originate from a man aged 55 to 70 with acute or convalescent COVID-19.

This clone was seen only a few times. The chain joins TRBV6-1 to TRBJ1-2, with D possibly matching TRBD1 (5 bases). From germline, CDR1 is MNHNS and CDR2 SASEGT. V lost 1 base and J 2 bases, leaving 8 bases between the germline ends. This CDR3 spans 14 amino acids. The CDR3 coding sequence is TGTGCCAGCAGTGAAGGACAGACGAACTATGGCTACACCTTC. Translating it yields CASSEGQTNYGYTF.

The rearrangement links TRBV6-2 or TRBV6-3 to TRBJ2-5; 7 bases line up with TRBD2. Unmatched junction bases numbered 17, after V lost 6 bases and J lost 4 bases. This CDR3 is 17 amino acids long. CDR1 is MNHEY, CDR2 SVGEGT, per germline. The CDR3 coding sequence is TGTGCCAGCAGCCCCGGAGGGGCGGGAGAGGGCGGAGAGACCCAGTACTTC. It specifies CASSPGGAGEGGETQYF.

The V call is TRBV7-2, the J call TRBJ1-2, with 9 bases matching TRBD1. This CDR3 spans 15 amino acids. With V trimmed by 5 bases and J by 5 bases, 9 bases remained unmatched. Germline V gene sequence: CDR1 SGHTA, CDR2 FQGNSA. The CDR3: CASSPQGALRYGYTF. The CDR3 DNA sequence: TGTGCCAGCAGCCCACAGGGGGCGCTTCGATATGGCTACACCTTC.

This chain joins TRBV7-9 and TRBJ2-1; tentative D call: TRBD2 (6 bases). With 2 bases removed from V and 2 bases from J, the gap between germline ends came to 13 bases. Germline V lookup: CDR1 SEHNR, CDR2 FQNEAQ (reference sequence). CDR3 length: 16 amino acids. The CDR3 reads CASSLTGLAAYNEQFF. In DNA, the CDR3 is TGTGCCAGCAGCTTAACGGGGTTAGCGGCCTACAATGAGCAGTTCTTC.

The J gene is TRBJ1-2, the V gene TRBV6-6, with 7 bases lining up with TRBD1. The CDR3 runs to 13 residues. In germline, CDR1 is MNHNY, CDR2 SVGAGI (reference sequence). V trimming: 4 bases; J trimming: 6 bases; junction bases outside the gene matches: 5. CDR3 sequence reads: CASSSDRRDGYTF. The CDR3, as DNA: TGTGCCAGCAGTTCGGACAGGCGTGATGGCTACACCTTC.

J is TRBJ1-1 and V is TRBV6-5, with 9 bases fitting TRBD1. In germline, CDR1 is MNHEY, CDR2 SVGAGI. The trim removed 0 bases at V and 5 bases at J, leaving 4 bases unmatched. The CDR3 loop spans 15 amino acids. This CDR3 is CASSYSTGGRTEAFF. The CDR3 nucleotides read TGTGCCAGCAGTTACTCGACAGGGGGTAGGACTGAAGCTTTCTTT.

V and J are TRBV10-3 and TRBJ2-5; weak D call: TRBD2 (5 bases). The length of the CDR3 is 13 residues. Trimming took off 7 bases at V and 5 bases at J, with 14 bases between the two ends. Per germline, CDR1 ENHRY and CDR2 SYGVKD. CDR3 sequence reads: CAINPGFGETQYF. For the CDR3, the DNA is TGTGCCATCAACCCGGGGTTCGGGGAGACCCAGTACTTC.

J is TRBJ1-1 and V is TRBV29-1; D ambiguous. CDR1 SQVTM and CDR2 ANQGSEA come from the germline V gene. The CDR3 consists of 14 residues. V lost 6 bases, J lost 4 bases, and 18 bases lay in between. The CDR3 spells CSVRASWRSTEAFF. The CDR3 DNA sequence: TGCAGCGTGAGAGCCTCCTGGAGGTCCACTGAAGCTTTCTTT.

The chain employs TRBV10-3 and TRBJ1-1; TRBD1 matches 8 bases. CDR3 length equals 15 residues. The germline V gene encodes CDR1 ENHRY and CDR2 SYGVKD. V shed 0 bases and J 3 bases; nucleotides not matched to a gene: 3. Written as DNA, the CDR3 is TGTGCCATCAGTGAGTCGGGGACAGGCTACACTGAAGCTTTCTTT. It codes for CAISESGTGYTEAFF.

This chain joins TRBV6-5 and TRBJ2-2; weak D call: TRBD1 (6 bases). V lost 8 bases, J lost 3 bases, and 13 bases lay in between. Germline V CDR1 and CDR2: MNHEY, SVGAGI. This CDR3 has 14 residues. Here the CDR3 reads CASRPGVDTGELFF. The CDR3 nucleotides are TGTGCCAGCCGCCCAGGGGTTGACACCGGGGAGCTGTTTTTT.